This T cell receptor (beta chain) was captured by sequencing in a study of identifying expanded T cells in peripheral blood. Generated by immunoSEQ multiplex PCR, the TCRdb table keeps only in-frame clones and is missing some. The profile shows 50,000 to 75,000 clones, around 87% of them singletons. The CDR3 runs 14 residues. From germline, CDR1 is MNHNS and CDR2 SASEGT. The V gene end was trimmed by 4 bases and the J gene end by 9 bases; junction bases not matched to a gene: 6. The chain links TRBV6-1 to TRBJ2-1; the match to TRBD1 covers 10 bases. This TCR was sampled from a person aged 18 to 70 in good health. The sequencing input was blood. The CDR3, as DNA: TGTGCCAGCAGTGCCGACAGGGGGCTGGGTGAGCAGTTCTTC. It translates to CASSADRGLGEQFF.